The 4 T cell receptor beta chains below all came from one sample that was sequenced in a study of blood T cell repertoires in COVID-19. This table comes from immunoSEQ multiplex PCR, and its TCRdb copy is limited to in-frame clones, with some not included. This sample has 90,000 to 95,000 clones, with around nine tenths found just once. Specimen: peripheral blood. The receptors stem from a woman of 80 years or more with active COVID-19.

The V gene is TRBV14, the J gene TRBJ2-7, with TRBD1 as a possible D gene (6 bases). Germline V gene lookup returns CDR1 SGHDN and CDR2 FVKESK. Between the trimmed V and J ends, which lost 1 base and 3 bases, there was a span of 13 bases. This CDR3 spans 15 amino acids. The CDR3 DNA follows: TGTGCCAGCAGCCAAGTGGGGGCATTCGTCTACGAGCAGTACTTC. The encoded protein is CASSQVGAFVYEQYF.

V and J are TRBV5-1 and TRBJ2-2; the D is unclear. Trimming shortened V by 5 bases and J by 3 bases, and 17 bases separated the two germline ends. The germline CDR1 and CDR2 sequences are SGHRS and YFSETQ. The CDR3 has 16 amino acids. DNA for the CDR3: TGCGCCAGCAGTTTCCTCCCCAACCGCGACACCGGGGAGCTGTTTTTT. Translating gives CASSFLPNRDTGELFF. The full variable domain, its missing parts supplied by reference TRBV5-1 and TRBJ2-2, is KAGVTQTPRYLIKTRGQQVTLSCSPISGHRSVSWYQQTPGQGLQFLFEYFSETQRNKGNFPGRFSGRQFSNSRSEMNVSTLELGDSALYLCASSFLPNRDTGELFFGEGSRLTVL.

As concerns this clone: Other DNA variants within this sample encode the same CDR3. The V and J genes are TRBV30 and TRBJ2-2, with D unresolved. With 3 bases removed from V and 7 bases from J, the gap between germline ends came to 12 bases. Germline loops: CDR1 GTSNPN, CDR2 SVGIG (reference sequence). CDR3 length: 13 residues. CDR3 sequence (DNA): TGTGCCTGGAGCGTGGAGTTAGACGGGGAGCTGTTTTTT. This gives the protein CAWSVELDGELFF.

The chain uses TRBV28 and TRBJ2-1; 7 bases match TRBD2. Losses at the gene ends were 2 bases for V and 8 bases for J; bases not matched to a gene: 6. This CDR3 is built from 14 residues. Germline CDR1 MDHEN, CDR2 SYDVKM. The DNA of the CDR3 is TGTGCCAGCAGTTTAGGCGGGAGAATAGATGAGCAGTTCTTC. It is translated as CASSLGGRIDEQFF.